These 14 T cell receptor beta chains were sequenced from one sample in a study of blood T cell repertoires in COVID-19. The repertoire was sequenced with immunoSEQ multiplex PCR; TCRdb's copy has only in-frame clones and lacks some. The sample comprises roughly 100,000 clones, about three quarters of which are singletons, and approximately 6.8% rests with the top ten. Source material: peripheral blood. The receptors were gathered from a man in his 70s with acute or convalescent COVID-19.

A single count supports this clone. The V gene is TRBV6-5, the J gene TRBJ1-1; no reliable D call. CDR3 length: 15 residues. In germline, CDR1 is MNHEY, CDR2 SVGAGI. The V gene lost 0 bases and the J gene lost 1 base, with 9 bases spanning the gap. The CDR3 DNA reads TGTGCCAGCAGTTACTCAGTGGGAGCGAACACTGAAGCTTTCTTT. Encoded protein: CASSYSVGANTEAFF.

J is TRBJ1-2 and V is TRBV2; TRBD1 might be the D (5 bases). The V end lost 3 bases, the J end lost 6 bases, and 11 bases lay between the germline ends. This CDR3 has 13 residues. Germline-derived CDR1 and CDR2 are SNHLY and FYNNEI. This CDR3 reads CASSELREDGYTF. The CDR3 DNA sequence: TGTGCCAGCAGTGAGCTCAGGGAGGATGGCTACACCTTC.

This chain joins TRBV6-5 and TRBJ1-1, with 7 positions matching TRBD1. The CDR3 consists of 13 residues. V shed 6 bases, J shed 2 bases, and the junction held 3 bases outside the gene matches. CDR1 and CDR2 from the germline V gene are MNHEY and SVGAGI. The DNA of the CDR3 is TGTGCCAGCAGGAGGGACAGCAACACTGAAGCTTTCTTT. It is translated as CASRRDSNTEAFF.

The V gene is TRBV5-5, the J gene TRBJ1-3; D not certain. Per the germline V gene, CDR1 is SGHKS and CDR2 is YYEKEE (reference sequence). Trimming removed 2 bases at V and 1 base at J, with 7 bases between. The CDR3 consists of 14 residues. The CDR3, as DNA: TGTGCCAGCAGCTTTTGGACTTCTGGAAACACCATATATTTT. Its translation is CASSFWTSGNTIYF.

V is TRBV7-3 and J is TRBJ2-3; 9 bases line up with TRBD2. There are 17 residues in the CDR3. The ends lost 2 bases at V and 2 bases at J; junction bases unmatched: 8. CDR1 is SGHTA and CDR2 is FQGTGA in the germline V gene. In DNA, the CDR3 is TGTGCCAGCAGCTTAGGGAGCGGGGGGATACTCACAGATACGCAGTATTTT. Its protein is CASSLGSGGILTDTQYF.

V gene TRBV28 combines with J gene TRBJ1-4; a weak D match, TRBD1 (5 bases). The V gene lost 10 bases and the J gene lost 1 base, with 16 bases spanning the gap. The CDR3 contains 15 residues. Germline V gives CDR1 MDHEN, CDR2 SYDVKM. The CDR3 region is CAIRQGRLTNEKLFF. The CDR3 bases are TGTGCCATCCGCCAGGGCAGGCTAACTAATGAAAAACTGTTTTTT.

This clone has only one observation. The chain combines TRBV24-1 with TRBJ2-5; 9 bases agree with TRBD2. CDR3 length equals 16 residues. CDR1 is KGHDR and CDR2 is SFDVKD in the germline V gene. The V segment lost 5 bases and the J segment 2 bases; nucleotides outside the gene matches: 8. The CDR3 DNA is TGTGCCACCAGTGGTGGGCAGCGGGGGGCTCAAGAGACCCAGTACTTC. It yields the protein CATSGGQRGAQETQYF.

Here the CDR3 DNA reads TGTGCCAGCACCGTGAGCTCCTACAATGAGCAGTTCTTC. Protein sequence: CASTVSSYNEQFF. The genes are TRBV6-5 and TRBJ2-1; D not certain. CDR1 MNHEY and CDR2 SVGAGI come from the germline V gene. The CDR3 extends over 13 amino acids. Trimming stripped 7 bases from V and 0 bases from J, with 7 bases between.

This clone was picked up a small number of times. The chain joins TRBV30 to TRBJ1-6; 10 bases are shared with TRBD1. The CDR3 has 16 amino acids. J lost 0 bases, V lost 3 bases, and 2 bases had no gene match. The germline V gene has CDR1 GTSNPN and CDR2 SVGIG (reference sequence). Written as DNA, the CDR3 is TGTGCCTGGAGAAGGGACAGGGGCTCCTATAATTCACCCCTCCACTTT. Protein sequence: CAWRRDRGSYNSPLHF. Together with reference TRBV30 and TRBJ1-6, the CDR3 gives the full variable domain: SQTIHQWPATLVQPVGSPLSLECTVEGTSNPNLYWYRQAAGRGLQLLFYSVGIGQISSEVPQNLSASRPQDRQFILSSKKLLLSDSGFYLCAWRRDRGSYNSPLHFGNGTRLTVT.

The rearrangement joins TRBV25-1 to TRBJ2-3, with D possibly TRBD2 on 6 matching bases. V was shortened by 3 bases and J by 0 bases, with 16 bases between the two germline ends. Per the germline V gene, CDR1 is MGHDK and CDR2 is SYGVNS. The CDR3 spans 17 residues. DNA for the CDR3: TGTGCCAGCAGTGATCTCGTTGAGGGACTTAGCACAGATACGCAGTATTTT. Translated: CASSDLVEGLSTDTQYF.

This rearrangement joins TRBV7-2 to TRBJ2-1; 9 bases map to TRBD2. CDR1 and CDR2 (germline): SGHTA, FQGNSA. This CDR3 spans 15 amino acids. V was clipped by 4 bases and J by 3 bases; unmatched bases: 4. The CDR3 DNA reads TGTGCCAGCAGCTCCGGACTAGCGCTCTACAATGAGCAGTTCTTC. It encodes CASSSGLALYNEQFF.

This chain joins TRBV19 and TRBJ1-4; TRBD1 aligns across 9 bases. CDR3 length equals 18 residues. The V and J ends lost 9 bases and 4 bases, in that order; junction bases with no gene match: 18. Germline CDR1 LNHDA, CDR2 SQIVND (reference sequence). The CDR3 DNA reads TGTGCCAGCAACCACCTCGGACAGGGGCCCGTTTATAATGAAAAACTGTTTTTT. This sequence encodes CASNHLGQGPVYNEKLFF.

CDR3 DNA sequence: TGTGCCAGCAGTGTGGGGACAGGGGGCCAAGAGACCCAGTACTTC. Translating it yields CASSVGTGGQETQYF. This chain connects TRBV2 to TRBJ2-5, with 11 bases lining up with TRBD1. The CDR3 covers 15 residues. Germline loops: CDR1 SNHLY, CDR2 FYNNEI. Unmatched junction bases numbered 2, after V lost 4 bases and J lost 1 base. Looking up the rest from reference TRBV2 and TRBJ2-5 gives the full variable domain: EPEVTQTPSHQVTQMGQEVILRCVPISNHLYFYWYRQILGQKVEFLVSFYNNEISEKSEIFDDQFSVERPDGSNFTLKIRSTKLEDSAMYFCASSVGTGGQETQYFGPGTRLLVL.

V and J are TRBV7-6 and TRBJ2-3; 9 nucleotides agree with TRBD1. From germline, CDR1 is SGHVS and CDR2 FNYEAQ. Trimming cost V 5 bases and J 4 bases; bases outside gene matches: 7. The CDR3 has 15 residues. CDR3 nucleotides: TGTGCCAGCAGCCGTGGGACAGGGAGGGCAGATACGCAGTATTTT. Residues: CASSRGTGRADTQYF.